A selection of T cell receptor beta chains follows, all from one sample in a study of blood T cell repertoires in COVID-19. Profiled with immunoSEQ multiplex PCR; TCRdb holds only in-frame clones, not every one. The data show approximately 190,000 clones, roughly 91% seen once. The material sequenced was peripheral blood. These TCRs come from a man aged 40-55 years with active or convalescent COVID-19. Both conserved end residues are part of each CDR3. D genes are given only for firm matches. The listing skips clone size in some rows; elsewhere it reads once, few, many or a size class.

TRBV5-8	once	TRBD1	TRBJ1-1	TGTGCCAGCAGGTTTGTGGACAGGGCCATGCCGAACACTGAAGCTTTCTTT	CASRFVDRAMPNTEAFF
TRBV5-1	.	.	TRBJ2-7	TGCGCCAGCTCCCTCTCTACCTACGAGCAGTACTTC	CASSLSTYEQYF
TRBV6-6	.	.	TRBJ1-2	TGTGCCAGCAGTTACGGGCCAGGGAATTATGGCTACACCTTC	CASSYGPGNYGYTF
TRBV6-5	.	.	TRBJ1-1	TGTGCCAGCACGGTGGGGGGGCTCGGTACTGAAGCTTTCTTT	CASTVGGLGTEAFF
TRBV5-4	.	.	TRBJ2-5	TGTGCCAGCCATAAACCGGGACAACAAGAGACCCAGTACTTC	CASHKPGQQETQYF
TRBV19	once	TRBD1	TRBJ2-7	TGTGCCAGTAGTATCCAGGGACAGGGTGCCTACGAGCAGTACTTC	CASSIQGQGAYEQYF
TRBV20-1	.	TRBD2	TRBJ2-7	TGCAGTGCGGGAGGGGCCAACGAGCAGTACTTC	CSAGGANEQYF
TRBV6-2/TRBV6-3	.	.	TRBJ2-2	TGTGCCAGCAGTTTCCCTCCCACCTTGGACAGAGCCGGGACCGGGGAGCTGTTTTTT	CASSFPPTLDRAGTGELFF
TRBV19	once	.	TRBJ2-3	TGTGCCAGTAGTATCCCCCGGACTAGCACAGATACGCAGTATTTT	CASSIPRTSTDTQYF
TRBV12-5	few	.	TRBJ1-6	TGTGCTAGTGGTTTGGGAGGGCTGGCACCCCTCCACTTT	CASGLGGLAPLHF
TRBV18	.	.	TRBJ2-3	TGTGCCAGCTCACCACTTGTTAGCGGCTCCACAGATACGCAGTATTTT	CASSPLVSGSTDTQYF
TRBV1	.	.	TRBJ1-1	TGCACCAGCAGCCAAGAAGTGGGAGGGACTGAAGCTTTCTTT	CTSSQEVGGTEAFF
TRBV27	few	.	TRBJ1-4	TGTGCCAGCAGTACCTCCAGGGGAGATGAAAAACTGTTTTTT	CASSTSRGDEKLFF
TRBV4-2	.	TRBD2	TRBJ2-3	TGTGCCAGCAGCCAAGAGACTAGCGGGGGCACAGATACGCAGTATTTT	CASSQETSGGTDTQYF
TRBV29-1	.	.	TRBJ1-1	TGCAGCGTTGAAGACCGGAACACTGAAGCTTTCTTT	CSVEDRNTEAFF
TRBV3-1/TRBV3-2	few	.	TRBJ1-6	TGTGCCAGCAGCCAAGACGGCAGGGGACAATCACCCCTCCACTTT	CASSQDGRGQSPLHF
TRBV6-5	.	TRBD1	TRBJ2-5	TGTGCCAGCAGGGCGCGGACAGGGGTCGAGACCCAGTACTTC	CASRARTGVETQYF
TRBV24-1	.	.	TRBJ2-1	TGTGCCACCAGTACAGAGTGGGTAAATGAGCAGTTCTTC	CATSTEWVNEQFF
TRBV6-5	.	.	TRBJ2-5	TGTGCCAGCAGTTACGGACAGCCGGTTGAGACCCAGTACTTC	CASSYGQPVETQYF
TRBV7-2	.	.	TRBJ1-2	TGTGCCAGCAGCTCCGAGATGGGAGGGCTTAACTATGGCTACACCTTC	CASSSEMGGLNYGYTF
TRBV6-2/TRBV6-3	.	.	TRBJ1-5	TGTGCCAGCAGCTCAGGGACACCGAATCAGCCCCAGCATTTT	CASSSGTPNQPQHF
TRBV28	.	.	TRBJ1-1	TGTGCCAGCAGTTTCCTATTAGAGCCGAACACTGAAGCTTTCTTT	CASSFLLEPNTEAFF
TRBV2	few	.	TRBJ1-2	TGTGCCAGCAGTGAATTCACTTATGGCTACACCTTC	CASSEFTYGYTF
TRBV11-3	.	TRBD2	TRBJ2-5	TGTGCCAGCAGCCGAGGACTAGCGGGAGAGACCCAGTACTTC	CASSRGLAGETQYF
TRBV19	.	TRBD1	TRBJ1-4	TGTGCCAGTTCCGGGACAGGGGTCTCTAATGAAAAACTGTTTTTT	CASSGTGVSNEKLFF
TRBV10-1	.	.	TRBJ2-7	TGCGCCAGCATCACAGGAGCGCGGTACGAGCAGTACTTC	CASITGARYEQYF
TRBV27	.	.	TRBJ1-4	TGTGCCAGCAGTACCCGGGGGACGGGTGAAAAACTGTTTTTT	CASSTRGTGEKLFF
TRBV7-2	.	.	TRBJ2-2	TGTGCCAGCAGCTCCAGACACTTGGTAGATCGGGGTTCCGGGGAGCTGTTTTTT	CASSSRHLVDRGSGELFF
TRBV5-8	.	TRBD2	TRBJ2-7	TGTGCCAGCAGCTTCGCGGGGGACGAGCAGTACTTC	CASSFAGDEQYF
TRBV28	.	.	TRBJ1-2	TGTGCCAGCAGTTTGAGGGATTTCTATGGCTACACCTTC	CASSLRDFYGYTF
TRBV24-1	.	TRBD1	TRBJ1-4	TGTGCCACCAGTGCGTATGGCCAGGGGGCAGATAATGAAAAACTGTTTTTT	CATSAYGQGADNEKLFF
TRBV4-1	.	TRBD1	TRBJ1-3	TGCGCCAGCAGCCAAGAGCCGACAGGGGGCGCTTCTGGAAACACCATATATTTT	CASSQEPTGGASGNTIYF
TRBV11-2	.	.	TRBJ1-1	TGTGCCAGCAGCTTACCCGGAGGTAGTGGTTCAGCTTTCTTT	CASSLPGGSGSAFF
TRBV28	.	.	TRBJ1-1	TGTGCCAGCAGTCGGGTCAGTGAAGCTTTCTTT	CASSRVSEAFF
TRBV2	.	.	TRBJ2-1	TGTGCCAGCAGTGCGAGGGGGGGTTTGGACAATGAGCAGTTCTTC	CASSARGGLDNEQFF
TRBV19	.	.	TRBJ2-7	TGTGCCAGTAGTATCCATAGCTTGTCCGAGCAGTACTTC	CASSIHSLSEQYF
TRBV7-9	.	.	TRBJ2-1	TGTGCCAGCAGCTTAGCTCTAGCAGGAAGGGATGAGCAGTTCTTC	CASSLALAGRDEQFF
TRBV7-3	once	TRBD1	TRBJ2-7	TGTGCCAGCAGCCAACAGGGGAGCTCCTACGAGCAGTACTTC	CASSQQGSSYEQYF
TRBV5-4	.	.	TRBJ1-1	TGTGCCAGCAGCTTAACAGGAAACACTGAAGCTTTCTTT	CASSLTGNTEAFF
TRBV7-9	.	TRBD1	TRBJ2-5	TGTGCCAGCAGCTTAACGCCAGGGGGGACCCAGTACTTC	CASSLTPGGTQYF
TRBV5-1	.	.	TRBJ2-7	TGCGCCAGCAGCTCGACAGAGTCTAATTACGAGCAGTACTTC	CASSSTESNYEQYF
TRBV14	.	TRBD2	TRBJ2-1	TGTGCCAGCAGCCCCCGGAGACTAGCGGGAGGGCCCGGAGGTGATGAGCAGTTCTTC	CASSPRRLAGGPGGDEQFF
TRBV4-2	.	.	TRBJ2-3	TGTGCCAGCAGCCAAGATCATAGCACAGATACGCAGTATTTT	CASSQDHSTDTQYF
TRBV15	.	.	TRBJ2-7	TGTGCCACCAGCAGAGATCTACCGGGAGCAGGTCGCGAGCAGTACTTC	CATSRDLPGAGREQYF
TRBV5-4	.	TRBD1	TRBJ1-1	TGTGCCAGTACCCAGGGGGCGGGGAACACTGAAGCTTTCTTT	CASTQGAGNTEAFF
TRBV3-1/TRBV3-2	.	.	TRBJ2-7	TGTGCCAGCAGCCGTCAGATCCATTACGAGCAGTACTTC	CASSRQIHYEQYF
TRBV5-1	.	TRBD1	TRBJ2-7	TGCGCCAGCAGCTTGGGGGACAGGGACACCTACGAGCAGTACTTC	CASSLGDRDTYEQYF
TRBV5-4	.	.	TRBJ1-1	TGTGCCAGCAGCTTGGCTCTGGGCCAGAACACTGAAGCTTTCTTT	CASSLALGQNTEAFF
TRBV12-5	.	TRBD1	TRBJ2-3	TGTGCTAGTGGTTTCGGGACAGGGGGAGATACGCAGTATTTT	CASGFGTGGDTQYF
TRBV28	.	TRBD1	TRBJ1-2	TGTGCCAGCAGTGGGGGACAGGGCATTCGGGTGGCGGACTACACCTTC	CASSGGQGIRVADYTF
TRBV18	.	TRBD1	TRBJ1-5	TGTGCCAGCTCACCGTACAGGGGGAATGATCAGCCCCAGCATTTT	CASSPYRGNDQPQHF
TRBV15	.	TRBD1	TRBJ2-1	TGTGCCACCAGCCCCCGGGACAGGGGGCTTTATGAGCAGTTCTTC	CATSPRDRGLYEQFF
TRBV28	.	TRBD2	TRBJ2-1	TGTGCCAGCAGTTCAAAGAATAGCGGGACCCATCCGGGTGAGCAGTTCTTC	CASSSKNSGTHPGEQFF
TRBV27	.	.	TRBJ1-5	TGTGCCAGCAGTCCCCTAAGAATTAGCAATCAGCCCCAGCATTTT	CASSPLRISNQPQHF